Sequencing of this T cell receptor (beta chain) was carried out in a study of T cell responses to AZD1222 COVID-19 vaccine. Regarding the study as a whole: White British people made up most donors, females outnumbered males, and clonal diversity was possibly underestimated. Baseline testing showed seropositivity in only six AZD1222 recipients. The study sampled repertoires only after the peak T cell response.

The analysis combined second doses at about 4 or about 12 weeks. TCRdb's copy holds only in-frame clones and misses some; the assay was immunoSEQ multiplex PCR. The table records roughly 40,000 clones, 80% to 95% of them present only once. Details on this clone: What it binds is unknown.

The V gene lost 7 bases and the J gene lost 0 bases, with 15 bases spanning the gap. Germline V gives CDR1 SQVTM, CDR2 ANQGSEA. The CDR3 consists of 14 residues. The V call is TRBV29-1, the J call TRBJ1-1; unclear D gene. This clonotype was sampled from an adult who received the AZD1222 COVID-19 vaccine. Source: peripheral blood, taken 28 days after the second AZD1222 dose. The CDR3 spells CSGRVGALNTEAFF. CDR3 nucleotide sequence: TGCAGCGGCCGAGTAGGAGCCTTGAACACTGAAGCTTTCTTT.